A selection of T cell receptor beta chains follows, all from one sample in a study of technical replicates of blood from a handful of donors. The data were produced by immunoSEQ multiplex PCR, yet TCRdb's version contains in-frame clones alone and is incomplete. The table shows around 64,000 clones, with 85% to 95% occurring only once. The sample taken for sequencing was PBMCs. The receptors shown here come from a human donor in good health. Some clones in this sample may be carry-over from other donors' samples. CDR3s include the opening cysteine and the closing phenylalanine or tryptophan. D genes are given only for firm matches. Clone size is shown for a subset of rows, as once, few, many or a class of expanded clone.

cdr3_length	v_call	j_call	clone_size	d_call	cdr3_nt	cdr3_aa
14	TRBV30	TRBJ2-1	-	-	TGTGCCTGGGGGGGGCTAGCGGAGAACAATGAGCAGTTCTTC	CAWGGLAENNEQFF
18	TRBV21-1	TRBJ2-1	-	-	TGTGCCAGCCTAAAGGGCCGGGCGGGACAGTTGTCCTACAATGAGCAGTTCTTC	CASLKGRAGQLSYNEQFF
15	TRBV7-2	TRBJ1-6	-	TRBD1	TGTGCCAGCAGCTTAAGGACAGGGGTGGGTTCACCCCTCCACTTT	CASSLRTGVGSPLHF
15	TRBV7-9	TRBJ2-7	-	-	TGTGCCAGCGGGCCACCCTGGCGTTTCGGGAACGAGCAGTACTTC	CASGPPWRFGNEQYF
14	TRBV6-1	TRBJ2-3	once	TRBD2	TGTGCCATCTCTAGCGGGGGCCTGGGAGATACGCAGTATTTT	CAISSGGLGDTQYF
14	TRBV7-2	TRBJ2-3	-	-	TGTGCCAGCACCTATGGGTCGGGGACAGATACGCAGTATTTT	CASTYGSGTDTQYF
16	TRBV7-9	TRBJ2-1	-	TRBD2	TGTGCCAGCAGCGCGGCTGTTACTAGCGGTTACAATGAGCAGTTCTTC	CASSAAVTSGYNEQFF
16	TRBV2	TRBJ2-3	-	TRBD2	TGTGCCAGCAGTGTGGGACTAGCGGGGGGGATGGATACGCAGTATTTT	CASSVGLAGGMDTQYF
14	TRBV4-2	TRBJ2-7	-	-	TGTGCCAGCAGCCTTAATCAGGGGTACTACGAGCAGTACTTC	CASSLNQGYYEQYF
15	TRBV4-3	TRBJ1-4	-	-	TGCGCCAGCAGCCAGGGGGAGGGAATTAATGAAAAACTGTTTTTT	CASSQGEGINEKLFF
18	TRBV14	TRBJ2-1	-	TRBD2	TGTGCCAGCAGCCAACCTTGGACTAGCGGGAGGGAAAACAATGAGCAGTTCTTC	CASSQPWTSGRENNEQFF
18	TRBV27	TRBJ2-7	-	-	TGTGCCAGCAGTCCGATTACCCTCTCGGATAAAGGGGCCTACGAGCAGTACTTC	CASSPITLSDKGAYEQYF
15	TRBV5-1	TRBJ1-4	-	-	TGCGCCAGCAGCTTGGAAGGACTATCTAATGAAAAACTGTTTTTT	CASSLEGLSNEKLFF
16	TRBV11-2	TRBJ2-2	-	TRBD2	TGTGCCAGCAGCCTCGAAGAGCGGGAGAACACCGGGGAGCTGTTTTTT	CASSLEERENTGELFF
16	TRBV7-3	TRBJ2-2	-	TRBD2	TGTGCCAGCAGCTTAAGACCCGGGAGGTACACCGGGGAGCTGTTTTTT	CASSLRPGRYTGELFF
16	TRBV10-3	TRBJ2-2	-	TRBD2	TGTGCCATCAGCCTACCACTAGCGGGAGAGACCGGGGAGCTGTTTTTT	CAISLPLAGETGELFF
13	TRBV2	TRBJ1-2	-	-	TGTGCCAGCAGTCCCAGGGAGGGCTATGGCTACACCTTC	CASSPREGYGYTF
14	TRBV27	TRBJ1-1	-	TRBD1	TGTGCCAGCAGCGGACAGGGCAGTAACACTGAAGCTTTCTTT	CASSGQGSNTEAFF
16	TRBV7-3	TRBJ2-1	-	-	TGTGCCAGCAGCTTAGCGGGCGATAGCTCCTACAATGAGCAGTTCTTC	CASSLAGDSSYNEQFF
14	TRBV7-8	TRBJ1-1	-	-	TGTGCCAGCAGCTTAAACCCCAGGAACACTGAAGCTTTCTTT	CASSLNPRNTEAFF
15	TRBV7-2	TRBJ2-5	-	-	TGTGCCAGCAGCTTAGTCTGGGGAGTTTTAGAGACCCAGTACTTC	CASSLVWGVLETQYF
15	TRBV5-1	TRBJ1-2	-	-	TGCGCCAGCAGCATTCCCGGCGGGCAGGGGAGCGGCTACACCTTC	CASSIPGGQGSGYTF
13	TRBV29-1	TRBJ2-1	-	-	TGCAGCGTTGGCGTCAGGGACTACAATGAGCAGTTCTTC	CSVGVRDYNEQFF
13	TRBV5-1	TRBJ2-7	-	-	TGCGCCAGCAGCTTTTCTCAGGGATACGAGCAGTACTTC	CASSFSQGYEQYF
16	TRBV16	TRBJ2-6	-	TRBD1	TGTGCCAGCAGCCCGGACAGGGGGCCCGGGGCCAACGTCCTGACTTTC	CASSPDRGPGANVLTF
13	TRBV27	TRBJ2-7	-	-	TGTGCCAGCAGTTTCGCGGGCGGCTACGAGCAGTACTTC	CASSFAGGYEQYF
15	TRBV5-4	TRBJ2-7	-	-	TGTGCCAGCAGCTTCTCCAGGTACGATGCGTACGAGCAGTACTTC	CASSFSRYDAYEQYF
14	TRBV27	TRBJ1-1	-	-	TGTGCCAGCAGTTTAAAGGGGGGGTCCACTGAAGCTTTCTTT	CASSLKGGSTEAFF
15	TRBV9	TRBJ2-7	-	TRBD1	TGTGCCAGCAGCGAAGGGACAGGAAGGCGCTACGAGCAGTACTTC	CASSEGTGRRYEQYF
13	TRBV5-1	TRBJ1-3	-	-	TGCGCCAGCAGGCGGGACTCTGGAAACACCATATATTTT	CASRRDSGNTIYF
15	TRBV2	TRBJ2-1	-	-	TGTGCCAGCAGTGGTTGGGGGACTGCTGCCGATGAGCAGTTCTTC	CASSGWGTAADEQFF
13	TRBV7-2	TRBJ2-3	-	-	TGTGCCAGCAGCCGGGGAGGCACAGATACGCAGTATTTT	CASSRGGTDTQYF
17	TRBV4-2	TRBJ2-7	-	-	TGTGCCAGCAGCCAAGATTGGGAGGGGGGGCCTCCCTACGAGCAGTACTTC	CASSQDWEGGPPYEQYF
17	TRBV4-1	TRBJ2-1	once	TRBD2	TGCGCCAGCAGCCAAGAGTGGATAGCGGGGGCAGGGATCGAGCAGTTCTTC	CASSQEWIAGAGIEQFF
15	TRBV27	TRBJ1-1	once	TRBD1	TGTGCCAGCCGCTTGGGGGGACAGTTGAACACTGAAGCTTTCTTT	CASRLGGQLNTEAFF
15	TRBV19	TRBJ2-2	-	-	TGTGCCAGTAGTATCTGGCAGGCTGGGACCGGGGAGCTGTTTTTT	CASSIWQAGTGELFF
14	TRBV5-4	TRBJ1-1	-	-	TGTGCCAGCAGCGGCGGGTTTAGGGACACTGAAGCTTTCTTT	CASSGGFRDTEAFF
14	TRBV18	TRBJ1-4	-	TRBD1	TGTGCCAGCTCCACGGACAGGGCACGTGAAAAACTGTTTTTT	CASSTDRAREKLFF
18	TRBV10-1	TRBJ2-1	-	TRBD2	TGCGCCAGCAGTGAGTCGGGGACTAGCGCGAGCTCCTACAATGAGCAGTTCTTC	CASSESGTSASSYNEQFF
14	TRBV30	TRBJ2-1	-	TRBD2	TGTGCCTGGAGAGCTAGCGGGAGTTCAAATGAGCAGTTCTTC	CAWRASGSSNEQFF
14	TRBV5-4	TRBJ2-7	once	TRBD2	TGTGCCAGCAGCTTAGCGGGAGGGTTTCACGAGCAGTACTTC	CASSLAGGFHEQYF
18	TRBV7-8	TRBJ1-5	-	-	TGTGCCAGCAGCCCTGAAGTTCACAGGGTAATGAGCAATCAGCCCCAGCATTTT	CASSPEVHRVMSNQPQHF
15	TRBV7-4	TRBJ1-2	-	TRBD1	TGTGCCAGCAGGGACAGGGTCGTAGTGGGCTATGGCTACACCTTC	CASRDRVVVGYGYTF
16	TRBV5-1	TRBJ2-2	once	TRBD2	TGCGCCAGCAGCTTGGAACTAGCGGGGGTTATCGGGGAGCTGTTTTTT	CASSLELAGVIGELFF
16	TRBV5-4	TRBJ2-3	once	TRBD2	TGTGCCAGCAGCCAAAGGGGGACTAGCGGGATTGATACGCAGTATTTT	CASSQRGTSGIDTQYF
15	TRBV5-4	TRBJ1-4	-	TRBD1	TGTGCCAGCAGTCCCGGACAGGGCCTTAATGAAAAACTGTTTTTT	CASSPGQGLNEKLFF
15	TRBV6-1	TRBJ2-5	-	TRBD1	TGTGCCAGCACTACAGGGGGCACGGGACAAGAGACCCAGTACTTC	CASTTGGTGQETQYF
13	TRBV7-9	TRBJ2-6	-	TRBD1	TGTGCCAGCAGCAAGGGACAGGGCTGGGTCCTGACTTTC	CASSKGQGWVLTF
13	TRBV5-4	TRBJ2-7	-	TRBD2	TGTGCCAGCAGCCCCCTAGCGGGGTACGAGCAGTACTTC	CASSPLAGYEQYF
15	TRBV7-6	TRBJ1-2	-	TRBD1	TGTGCCAGCAGCTTAGCCGGGACAGCAGGAGAGGGCTACACCTTC	CASSLAGTAGEGYTF
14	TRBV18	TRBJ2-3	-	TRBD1	TGTGCCAGCTCGGAACAGGGGGCGACAGATACGCAGTATTTT	CASSEQGATDTQYF
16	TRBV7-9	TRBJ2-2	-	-	TGTGCCAGCAGCAACCTAGGGGTCCTGAACACCGGGGAGCTGTTTTTT	CASSNLGVLNTGELFF
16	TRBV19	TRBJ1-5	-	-	TGTGCCAGTAGTATAGAGTGGCAGGGGTTAGGTCAGCCCCAGCATTTT	CASSIEWQGLGQPQHF
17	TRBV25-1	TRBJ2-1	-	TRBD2	TGTGCCAGCAGTGAATACCGATGGGCTAGCGGGGGTGATGAGCAGTTCTTC	CASSEYRWASGGDEQFF
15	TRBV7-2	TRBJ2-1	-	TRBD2	TGTGCCAGCAGCAGTCCCGGGACTAGTACGAATGAGCAGTTCTTC	CASSSPGTSTNEQFF
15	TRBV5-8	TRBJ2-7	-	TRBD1	TGTGCCAGCACCTTCTTGTCAGGGGGCGCCTACGAGCAGTACTTC	CASTFLSGGAYEQYF
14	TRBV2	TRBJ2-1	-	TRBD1	TGTGCCTCCCAACCCGGGACAGGGAAGAATGAGCAGTTCTTC	CASQPGTGKNEQFF
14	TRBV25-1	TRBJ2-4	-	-	-	CASSSSGLANIQYF
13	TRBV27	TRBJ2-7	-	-	TGTGCCAGCAGTTACGGACTGGACTACGAGCAGTACTTC	CASSYGLDYEQYF